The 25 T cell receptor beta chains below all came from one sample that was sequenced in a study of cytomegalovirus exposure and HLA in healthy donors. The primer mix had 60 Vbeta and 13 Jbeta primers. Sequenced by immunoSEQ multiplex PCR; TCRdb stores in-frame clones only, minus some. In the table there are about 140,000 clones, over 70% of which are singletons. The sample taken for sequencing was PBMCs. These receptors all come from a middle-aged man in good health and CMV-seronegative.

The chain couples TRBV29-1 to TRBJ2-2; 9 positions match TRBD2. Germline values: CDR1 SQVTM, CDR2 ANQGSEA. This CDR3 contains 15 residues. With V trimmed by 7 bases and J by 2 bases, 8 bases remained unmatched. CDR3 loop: CSAHSGGLNTGELFF. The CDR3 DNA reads TGCAGCGCCCATAGCGGGGGCCTTAACACCGGGGAGCTGTTTTTT.

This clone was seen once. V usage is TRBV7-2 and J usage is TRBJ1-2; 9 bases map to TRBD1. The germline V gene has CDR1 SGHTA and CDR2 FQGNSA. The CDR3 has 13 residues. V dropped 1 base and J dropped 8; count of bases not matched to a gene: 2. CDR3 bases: TGTGCCAGCAGCTTAGGACAGGGGGACGGCTACACCTTC. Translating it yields CASSLGQGDGYTF.

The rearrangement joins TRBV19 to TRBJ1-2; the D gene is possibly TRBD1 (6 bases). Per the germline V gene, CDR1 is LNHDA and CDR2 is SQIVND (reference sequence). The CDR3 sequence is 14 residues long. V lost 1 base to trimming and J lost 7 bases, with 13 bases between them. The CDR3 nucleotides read TGTGCCAGTAGTATAGGAGGGGGAGACGGTGGCTACACCTTC. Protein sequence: CASSIGGGDGGYTF.

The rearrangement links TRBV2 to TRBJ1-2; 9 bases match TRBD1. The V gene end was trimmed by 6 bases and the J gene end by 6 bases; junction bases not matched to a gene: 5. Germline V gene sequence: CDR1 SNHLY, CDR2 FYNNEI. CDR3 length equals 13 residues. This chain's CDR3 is CASRDGTGHGYTF. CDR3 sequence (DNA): TGTGCCAGCAGGGATGGGACAGGGCATGGCTACACCTTC.

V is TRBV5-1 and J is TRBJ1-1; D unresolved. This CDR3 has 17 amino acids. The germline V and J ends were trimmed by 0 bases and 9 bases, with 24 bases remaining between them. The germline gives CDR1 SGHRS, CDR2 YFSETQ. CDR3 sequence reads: CASSLARLSGGIEKAFF. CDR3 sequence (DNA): TGCGCCAGCAGCTTGGCACGGCTTTCTGGAGGGATTGAAAAAGCTTTCTTT.

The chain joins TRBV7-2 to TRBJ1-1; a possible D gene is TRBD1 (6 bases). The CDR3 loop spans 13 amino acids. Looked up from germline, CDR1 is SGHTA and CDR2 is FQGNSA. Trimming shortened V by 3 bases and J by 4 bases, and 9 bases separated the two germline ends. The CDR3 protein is CASSLGQTTEAFF. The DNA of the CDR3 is TGTGCCAGCAGCTTGGGACAAACCACTGAAGCTTTCTTT.

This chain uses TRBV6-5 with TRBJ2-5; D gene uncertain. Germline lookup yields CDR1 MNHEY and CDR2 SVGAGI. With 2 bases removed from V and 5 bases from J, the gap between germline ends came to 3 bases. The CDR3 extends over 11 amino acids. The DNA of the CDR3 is TGTGCCAGCAGTTACGGCGAGACCCAGTACTTC. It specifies CASSYGETQYF.

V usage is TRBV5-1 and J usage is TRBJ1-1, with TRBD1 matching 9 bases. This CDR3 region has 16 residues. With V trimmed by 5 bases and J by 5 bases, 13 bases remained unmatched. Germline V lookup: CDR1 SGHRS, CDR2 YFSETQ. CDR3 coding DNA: TGCGCCAGCAGGTGGGGACAGGGTGGGGGGAAGACTGAAGCTTTCTTT. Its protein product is CASRWGQGGGKTEAFF.

DNA for the CDR3: TGTGCCAGCAGCTCACAGGGTGTCTCCTACGAGCAGTACTTC. Residues: CASSSQGVSYEQYF. The rearrangement uses TRBV11-2 and TRBJ2-7, with a tentative D call TRBD1 (6 bases). The V end was cut by 4 bases, the J end by 0 bases, with 10 bases between. CDR1 is SGHAT, CDR2 FQNNGV, per germline. The CDR3 totals 14 residues.

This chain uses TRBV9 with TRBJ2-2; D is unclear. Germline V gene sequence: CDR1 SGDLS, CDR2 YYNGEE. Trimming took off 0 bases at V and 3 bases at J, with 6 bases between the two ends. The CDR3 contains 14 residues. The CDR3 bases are TGTGCCAGCAGCGTAGATCTCTACACCGGGGAGCTGTTTTTT. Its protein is CASSVDLYTGELFF.

CDR3 sequence reads: CASSPPAARDTEAFF. The CDR3 DNA reads TGTGCCAGCAGCCCTCCTGCCGCCCGGGACACTGAAGCTTTCTTT. The gene calls are TRBV7-2 and TRBJ1-1; D is undetermined. V shed 5 bases and J shed 3 bases, with 16 bases lying between them. Per germline, CDR1 SGHTA and CDR2 FQGNSA. The CDR3 is made up of 15 amino acids.

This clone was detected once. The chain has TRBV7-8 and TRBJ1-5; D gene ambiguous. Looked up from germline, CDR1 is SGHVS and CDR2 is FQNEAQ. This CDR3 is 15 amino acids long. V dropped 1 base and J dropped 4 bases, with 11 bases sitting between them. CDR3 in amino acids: CASSLVADPNQPQHF. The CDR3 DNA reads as TGTGCCAGCAGCTTAGTGGCAGATCCAAATCAGCCCCAGCATTTT. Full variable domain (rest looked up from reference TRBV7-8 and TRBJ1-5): GAGVSQSPRYKVAKRGQDVALRCDPISGHVSLFWYQQALGQGPEFLTYFQNEAQLDKSGLPSDRFFAERPEGSVSTLKIQRTQQEDSAVYLCASSLVADPNQPQHFGDGTRLSIL.

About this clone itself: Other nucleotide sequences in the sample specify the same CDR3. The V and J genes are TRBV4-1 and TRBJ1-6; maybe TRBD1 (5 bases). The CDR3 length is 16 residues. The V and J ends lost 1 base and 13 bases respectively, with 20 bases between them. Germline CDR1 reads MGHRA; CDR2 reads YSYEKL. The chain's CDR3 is CASSQGQFFLLSPLHF. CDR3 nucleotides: TGCGCCAGCAGCCAAGGACAGTTCTTCCTACTTTCCCCCCTCCACTTT.

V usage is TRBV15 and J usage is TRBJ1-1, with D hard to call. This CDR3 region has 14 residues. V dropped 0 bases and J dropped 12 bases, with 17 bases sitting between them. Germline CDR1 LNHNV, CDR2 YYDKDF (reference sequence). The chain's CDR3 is CATSRELSSRETFF. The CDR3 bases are TGTGCCACCAGCAGAGAATTGTCGTCGAGGGAGACTTTCTTT.

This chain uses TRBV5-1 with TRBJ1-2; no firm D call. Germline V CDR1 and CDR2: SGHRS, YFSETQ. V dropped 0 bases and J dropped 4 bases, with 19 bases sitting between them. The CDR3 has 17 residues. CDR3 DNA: TGCGCCAGCAGCTTGGACCAAGGCGGCTTGGCGAGCTATGGCTACACCTTC. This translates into CASSLDQGGLASYGYTF.

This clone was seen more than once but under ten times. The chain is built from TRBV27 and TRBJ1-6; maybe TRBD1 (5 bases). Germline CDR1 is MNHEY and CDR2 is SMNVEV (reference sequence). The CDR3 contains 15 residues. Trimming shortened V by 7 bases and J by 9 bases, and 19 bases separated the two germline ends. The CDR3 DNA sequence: TGTGCCAGCATGGTTGGAAGGGGAGGAGGTTCACCCCTCCACTTT. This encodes CASMVGRGGGSPLHF.

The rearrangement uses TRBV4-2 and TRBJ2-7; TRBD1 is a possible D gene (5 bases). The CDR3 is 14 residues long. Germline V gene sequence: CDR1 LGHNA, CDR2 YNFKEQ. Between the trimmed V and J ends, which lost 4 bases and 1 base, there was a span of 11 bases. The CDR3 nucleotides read TGTGCCAGCAGCCGTGACAGCTTATCCTACGAGCAGTACTTC. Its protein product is CASSRDSLSYEQYF.

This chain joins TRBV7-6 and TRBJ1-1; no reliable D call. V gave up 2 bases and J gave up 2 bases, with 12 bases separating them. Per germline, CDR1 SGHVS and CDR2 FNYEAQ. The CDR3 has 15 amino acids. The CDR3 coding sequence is TGTGCCAGCAGCTTATTAGCAGAGGATAACACTGAAGCTTTCTTT. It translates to CASSLLAEDNTEAFF.

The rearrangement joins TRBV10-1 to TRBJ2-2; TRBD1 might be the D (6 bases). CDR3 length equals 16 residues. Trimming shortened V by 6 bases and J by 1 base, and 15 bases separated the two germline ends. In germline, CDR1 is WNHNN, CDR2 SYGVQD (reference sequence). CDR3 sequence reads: CASSDQQGLNTGELFF. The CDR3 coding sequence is TGCGCCAGCAGCGATCAACAGGGCCTGAACACCGGGGAGCTGTTTTTT.

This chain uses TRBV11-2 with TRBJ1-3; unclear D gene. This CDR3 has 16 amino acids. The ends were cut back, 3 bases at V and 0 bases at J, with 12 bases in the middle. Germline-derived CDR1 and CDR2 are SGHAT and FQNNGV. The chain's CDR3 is CASSFAITGSGNTIYF. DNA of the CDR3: TGTGCCAGCAGCTTCGCAATCACGGGCTCTGGAAACACCATATATTTT.

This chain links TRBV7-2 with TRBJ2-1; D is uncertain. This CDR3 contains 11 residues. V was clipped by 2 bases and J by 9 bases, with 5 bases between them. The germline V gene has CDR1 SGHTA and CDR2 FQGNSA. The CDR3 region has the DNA TGTGCCAGCAGCTTACTGAGTGAGCAGTTCTTC. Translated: CASSLLSEQFF.

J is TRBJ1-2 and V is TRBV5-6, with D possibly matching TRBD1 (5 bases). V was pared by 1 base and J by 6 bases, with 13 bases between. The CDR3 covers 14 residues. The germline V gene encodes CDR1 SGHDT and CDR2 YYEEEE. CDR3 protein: CASSLFGREDGYTF. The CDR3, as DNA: TGTGCCAGCAGCTTGTTCGGCAGGGAAGATGGCTACACCTTC.

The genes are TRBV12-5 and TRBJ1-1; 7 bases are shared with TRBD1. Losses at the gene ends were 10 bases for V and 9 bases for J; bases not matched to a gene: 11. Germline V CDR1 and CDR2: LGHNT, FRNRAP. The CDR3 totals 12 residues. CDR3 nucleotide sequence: TGTGCTACTGGGGTCGGGAGGGGGCAAGCTTTCTTT. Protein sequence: CATGVGRGQAFF.

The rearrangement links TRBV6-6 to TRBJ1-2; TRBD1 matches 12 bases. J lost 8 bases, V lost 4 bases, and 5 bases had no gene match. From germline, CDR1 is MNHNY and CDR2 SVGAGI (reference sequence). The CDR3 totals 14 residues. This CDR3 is CASSSGQGARGYTF. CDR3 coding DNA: TGTGCCAGCAGTTCGGGACAGGGGGCGCGGGGCTACACCTTC.

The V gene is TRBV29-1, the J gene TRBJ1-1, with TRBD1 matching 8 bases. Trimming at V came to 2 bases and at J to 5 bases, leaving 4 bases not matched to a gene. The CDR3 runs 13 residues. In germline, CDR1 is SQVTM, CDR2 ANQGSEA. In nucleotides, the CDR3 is TGCAGCGTTGAACCTAGACAGGGGACTGAAGCTTTCTTT. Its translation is CSVEPRQGTEAFF. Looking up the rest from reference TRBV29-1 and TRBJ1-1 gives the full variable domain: SAVISQKPSRDICQRGTSLTIQCQVDSQVTMMFWYRQQPGQSLTLIATANQGSEATYESGFVIDKFPISRPNLTFSTLTVSNMSPEDSSIYLCSVEPRQGTEAFFGQGTRLTVV.